Listed below are T cell receptor beta chains from one sample, sequenced in a study of cytomegalovirus exposure and HLA in healthy donors. Clones were sequenced by immunoSEQ multiplex PCR, and TCRdb holds only the in-frame ones, with some missing. Among about 76,000 clones, roughly 80% were seen once, and the ten largest hold about 1.9%. The sample taken for sequencing was PBMCs. The source is a woman in her thirties in good health and CMV-seronegative. Each CDR3 is given with its conserved first and last residue. Fields, in order: V gene, D gene, J gene, CDR3 protein, CDR3 DNA. D genes are given only for firm matches.

v_call: TRBV7-9; d_call: TRBD1; j_call: TRBJ1-1; cdr3_aa: CASSVGQGSMNTEAFF; cdr3_nt: TGTGCCAGCAGCGTTGGACAGGGGAGCATGAACACTGAAGCTTTCTTT
v_call: TRBV18; d_call: .; j_call: TRBJ1-4; cdr3_aa: CASSTQRTGRTNEKLFF; cdr3_nt: TGTGCCAGCTCAACCCAGCGAACAGGGCGGACTAATGAAAAACTGTTTTTT
v_call: TRBV4-3; d_call: TRBD1; j_call: TRBJ2-1; cdr3_aa: CASSQVTGAYEQFF; cdr3_nt: TGCGCCAGCAGCCAAGTAACAGGGGCATATGAGCAGTTCTTC
v_call: TRBV18; d_call: .; j_call: TRBJ1-4; cdr3_aa: CASSLNAAGARNEKLFF; cdr3_nt: TGTGCCAGCTCACTTAACGCCGCAGGGGCCCGTAATGAAAAACTGTTTTTT
v_call: TRBV9; d_call: TRBD2; j_call: TRBJ2-5; cdr3_aa: CTSSVRTSGRSKETQYF; cdr3_nt: TGTACCAGCAGCGTAAGGACTAGCGGGAGGTCGAAGGAGACCCAGTACTTC
v_call: TRBV10-3; d_call: TRBD2; j_call: TRBJ2-1; cdr3_aa: CASSYSLAGEQFF; cdr3_nt: TGTGCCAGCAGTTACTCTCTAGCGGGTGAGCAGTTCTTC
v_call: TRBV11-1; d_call: .; j_call: TRBJ1-2; cdr3_aa: CASSFVDREGYTF; cdr3_nt: TGTGCCAGCAGCTTCGTGGACAGAGAGGGCTACACCTTC
v_call: TRBV27; d_call: .; j_call: TRBJ1-5; cdr3_aa: CASSLGGFMVQPQHF; cdr3_nt: TGTGCCAGCAGTTTGGGAGGGTTCATGGTGCAGCCCCAGCATTTT
v_call: TRBV11-3; d_call: .; j_call: TRBJ1-1; cdr3_aa: CASSLGGNTEAFF; cdr3_nt: TGTGCCAGCAGCTTGGGAGGGAACACTGAAGCTTTCTTT
v_call: TRBV7-9; d_call: .; j_call: TRBJ2-2; cdr3_aa: CASSLGLAVANTGELFF; cdr3_nt: TGTGCCAGCAGCTTAGGTTTGGCGGTCGCGAACACCGGGGAGCTGTTTTTT